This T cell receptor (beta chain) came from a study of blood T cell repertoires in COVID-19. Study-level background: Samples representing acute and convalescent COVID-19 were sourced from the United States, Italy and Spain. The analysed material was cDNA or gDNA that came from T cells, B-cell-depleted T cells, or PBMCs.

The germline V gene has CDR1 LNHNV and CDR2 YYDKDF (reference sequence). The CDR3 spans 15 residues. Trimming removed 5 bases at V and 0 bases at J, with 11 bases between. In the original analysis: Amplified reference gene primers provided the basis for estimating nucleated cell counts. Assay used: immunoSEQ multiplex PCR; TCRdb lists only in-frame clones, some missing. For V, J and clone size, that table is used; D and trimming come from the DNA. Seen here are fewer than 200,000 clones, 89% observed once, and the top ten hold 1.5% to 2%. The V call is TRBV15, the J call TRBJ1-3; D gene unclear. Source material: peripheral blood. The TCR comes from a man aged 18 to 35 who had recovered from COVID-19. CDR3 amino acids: CATSSRDFSGNTIYF. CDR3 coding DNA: TGTGCCACCAGCTCCCGGGATTTCTCTGGAAACACCATATATTTT.